A selection of T cell receptor beta chains follows, all from one sample in a study of OX40 agonist ivuxolimab in advanced cancers. Assay used: immunoSEQ multiplex PCR; TCRdb lists only in-frame clones, some missing. The profile shows about 80,000 clones, 80% to 95% of them singletons. Specimen: CD4+ or CD8+ T cells sorted from blood, collected in a trial of the OX40 agonist ivuxolimab. The receptor source for this set is an adult with an advanced solid tumor such as melanoma, head and neck, liver or kidney cancer. Both conserved end residues are part of each CDR3. Each record gives: CDR3 DNA, CDR3 protein, D gene, clone size, J gene, V gene. A D gene is named only where the DNA matches it firmly. The size of a clone is reported for some rows only, either as once, few or many, or as a class for expanded clones.

CDR3 DNA: TGTGCCAGCAGCTTAGAGACAGGTGACTCCTACGAGCAGTACTTC; CDR3 protein: CASSLETGDSYEQYF; D gene: NA; clone size: NA; J gene: TRBJ2-7; V gene: TRBV7-9
CDR3 DNA: TGTGCCAGCGCGGAGTACACAGATACGCAGTATTTT; CDR3 protein: CASAEYTDTQYF; D gene: NA; clone size: NA; J gene: TRBJ2-3; V gene: TRBV9
CDR3 DNA: TGTGCCAGCAGCCGAGTCAGGGGTGGTGGAAACACCATATATTTT; CDR3 protein: CASSRVRGGGNTIYF; D gene: NA; clone size: once; J gene: TRBJ1-3; V gene: TRBV14
CDR3 DNA: TGTGCCAGCAGTTTAGGGGGGTCCGGGGCCAACGTCCTGACTTTC; CDR3 protein: CASSLGGSGANVLTF; D gene: NA; clone size: NA; J gene: TRBJ2-6; V gene: TRBV27
CDR3 DNA: TGCGCCAGCAGCCCCCCCAGAAGACAGGGTGTAGGCACCGGGGAGCTGTTTTTT; CDR3 protein: CASSPPRRQGVGTGELFF; D gene: TRBD1; clone size: NA; J gene: TRBJ2-2; V gene: TRBV5-1
CDR3 DNA: TGTGCCAGCAGCTCCCCCCCCTGGGGGGAGCAGTACTTC; CDR3 protein: CASSSPPWGEQYF; D gene: NA; clone size: NA; J gene: TRBJ2-7; V gene: TRBV7-9
CDR3 DNA: TGCGCCAGCAGCTTGGGTTTGGTACGCGGAAAAGAGACCCAGTACTTC; CDR3 protein: CASSLGLVRGKETQYF; D gene: NA; clone size: NA; J gene: TRBJ2-5; V gene: TRBV5-1
CDR3 DNA: TGTGCCAGCAACCCAGGACAGGGAAAAAACAATGAGCAGTTCTTC; CDR3 protein: CASNPGQGKNNEQFF; D gene: TRBD1; clone size: NA; J gene: TRBJ2-1; V gene: TRBV5-7
CDR3 DNA: TGTGCCAGCAGTGAAGCGGGGGGGGCAGCCACAGATACGCAGTATTTT; CDR3 protein: CASSEAGGAATDTQYF; D gene: NA; clone size: NA; J gene: TRBJ2-3; V gene: TRBV6-1
CDR3 DNA: TGTGCCAGCAGTGAATTCCTGTCGGGTTACAATGAGCAGTTCTTC; CDR3 protein: CASSEFLSGYNEQFF; D gene: NA; clone size: once; J gene: TRBJ2-1; V gene: TRBV25-1
CDR3 DNA: TGTGCCAGCAGCTTGGCGGATCAGCCCCAGCATTTT; CDR3 protein: CASSLADQPQHF; D gene: NA; clone size: few; J gene: TRBJ1-5; V gene: TRBV5-6
CDR3 DNA: TGTGCCAGCAGCCTTGGACCGTTCTCTGGAAACACCATATATTTT; CDR3 protein: CASSLGPFSGNTIYF; D gene: NA; clone size: NA; J gene: TRBJ1-3; V gene: TRBV11-2
CDR3 DNA: TGCGCCAGCAGCCATCCGGGACAGGGTGTGGATGAGCAGTTCTTC; CDR3 protein: CASSHPGQGVDEQFF; D gene: TRBD1; clone size: NA; J gene: TRBJ2-1; V gene: TRBV4-1
CDR3 DNA: TGTGCCAGCAGTGATCGGACAGGGGAACGGGTCGAGCAGTACTTC; CDR3 protein: CASSDRTGERVEQYF; D gene: TRBD1; clone size: NA; J gene: TRBJ2-7; V gene: TRBV6-1
CDR3 DNA: TGTGCACCTGTACCTTTTTTAGAGGTCTCTGGGGCCAACGTCCTGACTTTC; CDR3 protein: CAPVPFLEVSGANVLTF; D gene: NA; clone size: NA; J gene: TRBJ2-6; V gene: TRBV25-1
CDR3 DNA: TGTGCCAGCAGCTTAGTTCTTGGGGATCGGGAGCAGTTCTTC; CDR3 protein: CASSLVLGDREQFF; D gene: NA; clone size: NA; J gene: TRBJ2-1; V gene: TRBV7-9
CDR3 DNA: TGTGCCAGCAGCTTGGCCGGGGGACAGACAATCTCTGGGGCCAACGTCCTGACTTTC; CDR3 protein: CASSLAGGQTISGANVLTF; D gene: NA; clone size: once; J gene: TRBJ2-6; V gene: TRBV5-4
CDR3 DNA: TGCAGCGTTGCCCTGACATACTCCCAAGAGACCCAGTACTTC; CDR3 protein: CSVALTYSQETQYF; D gene: NA; clone size: NA; J gene: TRBJ2-5; V gene: TRBV29-1
CDR3 DNA: TGTGCCAGCAGCTTAGCGCTTGGGGAAAACTATGGCTACACCTTC; CDR3 protein: CASSLALGENYGYTF; D gene: NA; clone size: NA; J gene: TRBJ1-2; V gene: TRBV7-6
CDR3 DNA: TGCGCCAGCAGCTGGGGAGGGGACATAGAGTACTTC; CDR3 protein: CASSWGGDIEYF; D gene: NA; clone size: NA; J gene: TRBJ2-5; V gene: TRBV5-1
CDR3 DNA: TGTGCCAGCAGCGTAGATGACAGCTTCAATCAGCCCCAGCATTTT; CDR3 protein: CASSVDDSFNQPQHF; D gene: NA; clone size: NA; J gene: TRBJ1-5; V gene: TRBV9
CDR3 DNA: TGTGCCAGCAGTGCGACACCTTCCGGGACAGGGGGTTTCTACACCTTC; CDR3 protein: CASSATPSGTGGFYTF; D gene: TRBD1; clone size: NA; J gene: TRBJ1-2; V gene: TRBV2
CDR3 DNA: TGTGCCAGCAGCTTAGCCCCCGTCGGCAGGGGGCTCAACGAGCAGTACTTC; CDR3 protein: CASSLAPVGRGLNEQYF; D gene: TRBD1; clone size: NA; J gene: TRBJ2-7; V gene: TRBV11-2
CDR3 DNA: TGTGCCAGCAGGCCGACGGGGGGCGCAGGAAACCCAGATACGCAGTATTTT; CDR3 protein: CASRPTGGAGNPDTQYF; D gene: NA; clone size: NA; J gene: TRBJ2-3; V gene: TRBV7-8
CDR3 DNA: TGTGCCAGCAGTTTAGCGGCGGGCTACGAGCAGTACTTC; CDR3 protein: CASSLAAGYEQYF; D gene: NA; clone size: NA; J gene: TRBJ2-7; V gene: TRBV27
CDR3 DNA: TGTGCTAGTGGCCTGGGGGGGGCACCGAACACCGGGGAGCTGTTTTTT; CDR3 protein: CASGLGGAPNTGELFF; D gene: NA; clone size: NA; J gene: TRBJ2-2; V gene: TRBV12-5
CDR3 DNA: TGTGCCAGCAGTTGGACAGGGGGGGACTTTTGGTACGAGCAGTACTTC; CDR3 protein: CASSWTGGDFWYEQYF; D gene: TRBD1; clone size: NA; J gene: TRBJ2-7; V gene: TRBV27